The 26 T cell receptor beta chains below all came from one sample that was sequenced in a study of blood T cell repertoires in COVID-19. Some clones are missing from TCRdb's copy, which holds only in-frame ones; the method was immunoSEQ multiplex PCR. The data hold some 210,000 clones, with roughly 90% observed a single time. Sample: PBMCs or T cells enriched from blood (not recorded which). These receptors originate from a man younger than 35 with acute COVID-19.

The CDR3 region has the DNA TGCGCCAGCAGCCCGGTAGTGGGCAATCAGCCCCAGCATTTT. This encodes CASSPVVGNQPQHF. The chain combines TRBV4-1 with TRBJ1-5, with D hard to call. Germline lookup yields CDR1 MGHRA and CDR2 YSYEKL. V was trimmed by 4 bases and J by 2 bases, leaving 9 bases between them. The CDR3 contains 14 residues.

The chain links TRBV19 to TRBJ2-7; TRBD1 agrees at 8 bases. The germline CDR1 and CDR2 sequences are LNHDA and SQIVND (reference sequence). CDR3 length: 14 residues. V gave up 7 bases and J gave up 7 bases; unmatched junction bases: 12. The CDR3 sequence: CASTQVPGGGEQYF. CDR3 bases: TGTGCCAGTACCCAGGTCCCAGGGGGCGGGGAGCAGTACTTC.

The CDR3 region has the DNA TGTGCCAGCAGTACCCGGACAGGGGATCCCTACGAGCAGTACTTC. This translates into CASSTRTGDPYEQYF. The chain joins TRBV6-2 or TRBV6-3 to TRBJ2-7, with 9 positions matching TRBD1. The CDR3 is 15 residues long. CDR1 MNHEY and CDR2 SVGEGT come from the germline V gene. J lost 2 bases, V lost 5 bases, and 7 bases had no gene match.

The chain carries TRBV4-1 and TRBJ1-1; 10 bases are shared with TRBD1. The V gene's germline CDR1 is MGHRA and CDR2 YSYEKL. The CDR3 loop spans 13 amino acids. After removal of 6 bases from V and 10 bases from J, the junction contained 8 bases not matched to a gene. CDR3 in DNA: TGCGCCAGCAGGCAGACAGGGGGCGTTTTAGCTTTCTTT. As protein: CASRQTGGVLAFF.

This clone is a singleton in its sample. V gene TRBV24-1 combines with J gene TRBJ1-1; no reliable D call. V lost 0 bases and J 8 bases, leaving 9 bases between the germline ends. This CDR3 region has 13 residues. Germline V CDR1 and CDR2: KGHDR, SFDVKD. This CDR3 is CATSDLREPEAFF. The CDR3 nucleotides are TGTGCCACCAGTGATTTGAGGGAGCCCGAAGCTTTCTTT.

The chain employs TRBV7-8 and TRBJ2-1; D perhaps matches TRBD1 (6 bases). V was pared by 1 base and J by 5 bases, with 9 bases between. CDR1 and CDR2 (germline): SGHVS, FQNEAQ. This CDR3 has 14 residues. CDR3 DNA sequence: TGTGCCAGCAGCTTAGTTCGGACAGACAATGAGCAGTTCTTC. Its translation is CASSLVRTDNEQFF.

This chain connects TRBV7-8 to TRBJ2-1; 8 bases map to TRBD2. The germline V gene encodes CDR1 SGHVS and CDR2 FQNEAQ. With V trimmed by 5 bases and J by 8 bases, 11 bases remained unmatched. The CDR3 length is 15 residues. CDR3 region: CASSAPGLGAYEQFF. The DNA for the CDR3 is TGTGCCAGCAGCGCCCCGGGACTAGGCGCATATGAGCAGTTCTTC.

The V and J genes are TRBV2 and TRBJ1-4; D unclear. Trimming removed 6 bases from V and 0 bases from J, with 14 bases in between. This CDR3 region has 16 residues. The germline CDR1 and CDR2 sequences are SNHLY and FYNNEI. The CDR3 DNA reads as TGTGCCAGCAGCCCTGGGCATGGAACAACTAATGAAAAACTGTTTTTT. Protein product: CASSPGHGTTNEKLFF.

This chain links TRBV4-1 with TRBJ2-3; the match to TRBD2 covers 8 bases. V gave up 4 bases and J gave up 1 base; unmatched junction bases: 10. The germline V gene has CDR1 MGHRA and CDR2 YSYEKL. CDR3 length: 17 amino acids. CDR3 DNA sequence: TGCGCCAGCAGCCCCCAACCACTAGCGGCCCGCACAGATACGCAGTATTTT. Its translation is CASSPQPLAARTDTQYF.

CDR3 amino acids: CASSPEPGQRNEQYF. The CDR3 region has the DNA TGTGCCAGCAGCCCTGAGCCGGGACAGAGGAACGAGCAGTACTTC. The chain uses TRBV7-8 and TRBJ2-7, with 7 nucleotides matching TRBD1. The CDR3 length is 15 residues. Germline lookup yields CDR1 SGHVS and CDR2 FQNEAQ. Unmatched junction bases numbered 12, after V lost 5 bases and J lost 5 bases.

The rearrangement links TRBV7-3 to TRBJ1-6; D is unresolved. The CDR3 is made up of 13 amino acids. Germline lookup yields CDR1 SGHTA and CDR2 FQGTGA. V was cut by 5 bases and J by 6 bases, with 8 bases left in between. In DNA form, the CDR3 reads TGTGCCAGCAGCCTTTCCAGTAATTCACCCCTCCACTTT. Residues: CASSLSSNSPLHF.

The V and J genes are TRBV27 and TRBJ1-1; a possible D gene is TRBD1 (5 bases). V lost 8 bases to trimming and J lost 4 bases, with 17 bases between them. CDR1 is MNHEY, CDR2 SMNVEV, per germline (reference sequence). CDR3 size: 14 residues. This CDR3 reads CASSTSGLVTEAFF. The CDR3 coding sequence is TGTGCCAGCTCGACCTCAGGGTTGGTCACTGAAGCTTTCTTT.

A single count supports this clone. V is TRBV19 and J is TRBJ2-1, with TRBD2 identical over 7 bases. Trimming removed 5 bases from V and 8 bases from J; junction bases left unmatched: 6. CDR3 size: 13 residues. CDR1 is LNHDA, CDR2 SQIVND, per germline (reference sequence). The CDR3 loop is CASSLGGEDEQFF. The CDR3, as DNA: TGTGCCAGTAGTCTTGGGGGGGAGGATGAGCAGTTCTTC.

The gene calls are TRBV29-1 and TRBJ2-5; 7 bases are shared with TRBD2. Germline V gene data show CDR1 as SQVTM and CDR2 as ANQGSEA. V lost 7 bases and J lost 5; bases outside the gene matches: 4. This CDR3 is 11 amino acids long. DNA for the CDR3: TGCAGCGGAAGAGCGGGGGAGACCCAGTACTTC. It codes for CSGRAGETQYF.

V is TRBV7-3 and J is TRBJ2-1, with D perhaps TRBD1 (6 bases). Germline values: CDR1 SGHTA, CDR2 FQGTGA. Trimming took 3 bases from V and 0 from J, leaving 9 bases between them. The CDR3 is made up of 15 amino acids. CDR3: CASSFTGSSYNEQFF. DNA of the CDR3: TGTGCCAGCAGCTTCACAGGGAGCTCCTACAATGAGCAGTTCTTC.

The chain recombines TRBV19 with TRBJ1-5; 7 bases match TRBD1. Germline loops: CDR1 LNHDA, CDR2 SQIVND (reference sequence). The V segment lost 9 bases and the J segment 3 bases; nucleotides outside the gene matches: 11. The CDR3 is 15 amino acids. CDR3 sequence reads: CASSSGQRPNQPQHF. The CDR3 nucleotides are TGTGCCAGCTCGTCGGGACAGCGTCCCAATCAGCCCCAGCATTTT.

This sequence joins TRBV3-1 (or the pseudogene TRBV3-2) and TRBJ2-3; TRBD2 matches 7 bases. CDR3 length: 19 amino acids. Germline assignment: CDR1 LGHDT and CDR2 YNNKEL (reference sequence). V was clipped by 4 bases and J by 8 bases; unmatched bases: 24. The CDR3 DNA sequence: TGTGCCAGCAGCCGAATGGGACTACCAGACGGGTCCGGCGGGGGTACGCAGTATTTT. It translates to CASSRMGLPDGSGGGTQYF.

The chain employs TRBV13 and TRBJ2-5; possible D gene TRBD2, 5 bases. V was cut by 5 bases and J by 5 bases, with 15 bases left in between. CDR3 size: 14 residues. CDR1 is PRHDT, CDR2 FYEKMQ, per germline (reference sequence). For the CDR3, the DNA is TGTGCCAGCAGCAGCCGAGGGCGTGGGGAGACCCAGTACTTC. Translation gives CASSSRGRGETQYF.

The CDR3 spells CASSLTGLNQPQHF. DNA of the CDR3: TGTGCCAGCAGCCTGACAGGCCTGAATCAGCCCCAGCATTTT. The chain joins TRBV5-6 to TRBJ1-5; D may be TRBD1 (6 bases). The V gene lost 4 bases and the J gene lost 4 bases, with 12 bases spanning the gap. The length of the CDR3 is 14 residues. From germline, CDR1 is SGHDT and CDR2 YYEEEE.

The CDR3 region has the DNA TGTGCCTGGAGTGTTGACAGGGGGCGATATTCACCCCTCCACTTT. Encoded protein: CAWSVDRGRYSPLHF. The rearrangement joins TRBV30 to TRBJ1-6; 10 bases agree with TRBD1. After removal of 0 bases from V and 8 bases from J, the junction contained 4 bases not matched to a gene. This CDR3 is built from 15 residues. The V gene's germline CDR1 is GTSNPN and CDR2 SVGIG (reference sequence).

This chain joins TRBV28 and TRBJ2-3; tentative D call: TRBD2 (7 bases). Looked up from germline, CDR1 is MDHEN and CDR2 is SYDVKM. This CDR3 is 14 amino acids long. Trimming took 2 bases from V and 2 from J, leaving 8 bases between them. The CDR3 protein is CASSLGGATDTQYF. Written as DNA, the CDR3 is TGTGCCAGCAGTTTAGGGGGGGCCACAGATACGCAGTATTTT.

The chain combines TRBV7-3 with TRBJ2-3; D possibly corresponds to TRBD2 (6 bases). This CDR3 has 14 residues. The V end was cut by 4 bases, the J end by 2 bases, with 10 bases between. Germline lookup yields CDR1 SGHTA and CDR2 FQGTGA. CDR3 DNA: TGTGCCAGCAGCTCCGGGAGATCCACAGATACGCAGTATTTT. Its protein is CASSSGRSTDTQYF.

V and J are TRBV11-2 and TRBJ2-3; the match to TRBD1 covers 9 bases. The V segment lost 6 bases and the J segment 1 base; nucleotides outside the gene matches: 17. This CDR3 contains 19 residues. The germline gives CDR1 SGHAT, CDR2 FQNNGV. CDR3 nucleotides: TGTGCCAGCAGTCTCCGATGGGACAGGGTCTTCCTTCGCACAGATACGCAGTATTTT. It translates to CASSLRWDRVFLRTDTQYF.

The J gene is TRBJ2-7, the V gene TRBV7-9; D might be TRBD1 (6 bases). V was shortened by 5 bases and J by 3 bases, with 17 bases between the two germline ends. Germline V gene data show CDR1 as SEHNR and CDR2 as FQNEAQ (reference sequence). This CDR3 region has 15 residues. The CDR3 loop reads CASSIRTDVDYEQYF. For the CDR3, the DNA is TGTGCCAGCAGCATACGGACAGACGTCGACTACGAGCAGTACTTC.

This rearrangement joins TRBV7-8 to TRBJ2-7; TRBD1 matches 7 bases. Unmatched junction bases numbered 13, after V lost 2 bases and J lost 3 bases. The CDR3 is 17 residues long. The V gene's germline CDR1 is SGHVS and CDR2 FQNEAQ. The CDR3 region is CASSLLATGLSNYEQYF. The CDR3 DNA follows: TGTGCCAGCAGCTTATTGGCGACAGGGCTCAGTAACTACGAGCAGTACTTC.

This rearrangement joins TRBV30 to TRBJ2-3; D unclear. V was trimmed by 3 bases and J by 0 bases, leaving 10 bases between them. Looked up from germline, CDR1 is GTSNPN and CDR2 is SVGIG (reference sequence). This CDR3 spans 14 amino acids. CDR3 in amino acids: CAWSVKQSTDTQYF. The CDR3 DNA reads as TGTGCCTGGAGCGTTAAACAGAGCACAGATACGCAGTATTTT.